The 30 T cell receptor beta chains presented below share a single source sample, sequenced in a study of neurological immune-mediated disorders. TCRdb ran MiXCR on the 5' RACE reads and lists one entry per CDR3 protein. The table has under 90,000 distinct CDR3 sequences, about 9.3% seen once; the top ten hold about 2%. The specimen sequenced was PBMCs. All receptors come from a man aged 40-55 years in good health.

This clonotype was detected many times. The chain uses TRBV5-1 and TRBJ2-5; no clear D. V gave up 1 base and J gave up 1 base, with 2 bases separating them. The CDR3 spans 12 residues. Looked up from germline, CDR1 is SGHRS and CDR2 is YFSETQ. The CDR3 spells CASSLSQETQYF. CDR3 in DNA: TGCGCCAGCAGCTTGTCCCAAGAGACCCAGTACTTC.

This chain joins TRBV29-1 and TRBJ1-6; no clear D gene. The germline CDR1 and CDR2 sequences are SQVTM and ANQGSEA. Trimming took off 0 bases at V and 7 bases at J, with 7 bases between the two ends. The CDR3 totals 13 residues. The DNA for the CDR3 is TGCAGCGTTGAAGAGGGAGGGAATTCACCCCTCCACTTT. Translating it yields CSVEEGGNSPLHF.

This clonotype was seen at least ten times. The gene calls are TRBV10-2 and TRBJ2-3; 10 bases match TRBD2. The V and J ends lost 6 bases and 7 bases, in that order; junction bases with no gene match: 13. The CDR3 is 16 amino acids. CDR1 and CDR2 from the germline V gene are WSHSY and SAAADI. The CDR3 DNA reads TGCGCCAGCAGACCGCCTTCGAGCGGGGGGGCAAATACGCAGTATTTT. Protein: CASRPPSSGGANTQYF.

This clonotype was seen repeatedly, ten times or more. The chain has TRBV12-3 or TRBV12-4 and TRBJ1-2; D is unclear. V was cut by 3 bases and J by 5 bases, with 10 bases left in between. This CDR3 comprises 13 residues. The CDR3: CASSLTRQYGYTF. CDR3 bases: TGTGCCAGCAGTTTGACCCGGCAGTATGGCTACACCTTC.

This clonotype was recorded once. It may be a read error: a sequence one base away is much more abundant. This chain joins TRBV7-9 and TRBJ1-1, with TRBD1 matching over 7 bases. This CDR3 has 13 residues. V trimming: 10 bases; J trimming: 3 bases; junction bases outside the gene matches: 8. The germline V gene encodes CDR1 SEHNR and CDR2 FQNEAQ (reference sequence). In DNA, the CDR3 is TGTGCCATCAGTGACAGGGCCGACACTGAAGCTTTCTTT. It translates to CAISDRADTEAFF.

Concerning this clonotype: Relative to the germline gene, one junction end is altered; a read error may explain this. The chain joins TRBV24-1 to TRBJ2-1; D possibly matches TRBD1 or TRBD2 (5 bases each). This CDR3 has 14 amino acids. CDR1 is KGHDR, CDR2 SFDVKD, per germline. For the CDR3, the DNA is TGTCCCACCAGCCCCGGGACCCGTCCAAATGAGCAGTTCTTC. Its protein is CPTSPGTRPNEQFF.

This clonotype appeared many times. The J gene is TRBJ1-1, the V gene TRBV10-3; tentative D call: TRBD1 (5 bases). Trimming pared 4 bases from V and 0 bases from J, leaving 9 bases between. The CDR3 extends over 14 amino acids. CDR1 is ENHRY and CDR2 is SYGVKD in the germline V gene. Here the CDR3 DNA reads TGTGCCATCAGTGGGGGGGGGATGAACACTGAAGCTTTCTTT. Residues: CAISGGGMNTEAFF.

V gene TRBV5-1 combines with J gene TRBJ2-5; D might be TRBD1 (6 bases). Trimming stripped 4 bases from V and 4 bases from J, with 17 bases between. The CDR3 spans 15 residues. Germline V gives CDR1 SGHRS, CDR2 YFSETQ. The chain's CDR3 is CASSGGGSGGETQYF. In DNA, the CDR3 is TGCGCCAGCAGCGGTGGGGGCAGTGGGGGAGAGACCCAGTACTTC.

This clonotype was picked up many times. This chain uses TRBV20-1 with TRBJ1-5, with D maybe TRBD1 (5 bases). Trimming took 3 bases from V and 2 from J, leaving 14 bases between them. The CDR3 has 15 amino acids. Germline V gene data show CDR1 as DFQATT and CDR2 as SNEGSKA (reference sequence). CDR3: CSASPPRGGNQPQHF. The CDR3 bases are TGCAGTGCTAGTCCTCCTCGGGGGGGCAATCAGCCCCAGCATTTT.

This clonotype came up many times. This chain links TRBV20-1 with TRBJ1-5; D call uncertain. The CDR3 length is 15 residues. Germline CDR1 DFQATT, CDR2 SNEGSKA (reference sequence). V was shortened by 3 bases and J by 1 base, with 13 bases between the two germline ends. The CDR3 nucleotides are TGCAGTGCTAGTGGACCGTACGGGAGCAATCAGCCCCAGCATTTT. Translating gives CSASGPYGSNQPQHF.

In its sample, this clonotype was seen many times. The genes are TRBV2 and TRBJ2-3, with 9 positions matching TRBD1. Trimming cost V 8 bases and J 6 bases; bases outside gene matches: 12. This CDR3 spans 15 amino acids. From germline, CDR1 is SNHLY and CDR2 FYNNEI. The CDR3 loop is CASSRLTGGSDTQYF. Here the CDR3 DNA reads TGTGCCAGCTCTCGTTTGACAGGGGGATCCGATACGCAGTATTTT.

The rearrangement joins TRBV7-2 to TRBJ2-5; D gene uncertain. CDR1 and CDR2 (germline): SGHTA, FQGNSA. The CDR3 runs 14 residues. Trimming took off 5 bases at V and 7 bases at J, with 17 bases between the two ends. The CDR3 reads CASSPSHGSGTQYF. The CDR3 coding sequence is TGTGCCAGCAGCCCGTCCCACGGGTCTGGGACCCAGTACTTC.

This clonotype was found many times. The chain uses TRBV9 and TRBJ1-1; TRBD1 matches 8 bases. Trimming cost V 3 bases and J 1 base; bases outside gene matches: 11. The length of the CDR3 is 17 residues. The V gene's germline CDR1 is SGDLS and CDR2 YYNGEE. This chain's CDR3 is CASSANPGQGSNTEAFF. In DNA form, the CDR3 reads TGTGCCAGCAGCGCCAACCCCGGACAGGGTTCGAACACTGAAGCTTTCTTT.

The sample holds many counts of this clonotype. The V gene is TRBV11-2, the J gene TRBJ2-7; a weak D match, TRBD2 (6 bases). This CDR3 has 14 residues. Trimming stripped 6 bases from V and 4 bases from J, with 16 bases between. Per germline, CDR1 SGHAT and CDR2 FQNNGV. The CDR3 region has the DNA TGTGCCAGCAGTCGTTACGGGAGCCAGTACGAGCAGTACTTC. It is translated as CASSRYGSQYEQYF.

V and J are TRBV6-6 and TRBJ2-2; no reliable D call. The CDR3 sequence is 14 residues long. Germline lookup yields CDR1 MNHNY and CDR2 SVGAGI (reference sequence). V was shortened by 5 bases and J by 8 bases, with 15 bases between the two germline ends. The CDR3 bases are TGTGCCAGCAGTCGTCCGATCACGACAGGGGAGCTGTTTTTT. Translating gives CASSRPITTGELFF.

This chain joins TRBV20-1 and TRBJ2-4; tentative D call: TRBD2 (5 bases). The CDR3 spans 17 residues. Between the trimmed V and J ends, which lost 0 bases and 0 bases, there was a span of 15 bases. Germline assignment: CDR1 DFQATT and CDR2 SNEGSKA (reference sequence). As DNA, the CDR3 is TGCAGTGCTAGAGATGGCGGCCGGGATCAAGCCAAAAACATTCAGTACTTC. Its protein product is CSARDGGRDQAKNIQYF.

The sample holds many counts of this clonotype. This chain connects TRBV5-1 to TRBJ2-6; D is unresolved. The CDR3 is 14 residues long. Between the trimmed V and J ends, which lost 4 bases and 2 bases, there was a span of 7 bases. Germline V gene lookup returns CDR1 SGHRS and CDR2 YFSETQ. As DNA, the CDR3 is TGCGCCAGCAGCGTCGATCCTGGGGCCAACGTCCTGACTTTC. This gives the protein CASSVDPGANVLTF.

At least ten counts were recorded for this clonotype. The V and J genes are TRBV7-2 and TRBJ1-6; TRBD1 aligns across 11 bases. The CDR3 has 15 residues. Per the germline V gene, CDR1 is SGHTA and CDR2 is FQGNSA. V trimming: 3 bases; J trimming: 9 bases; junction bases outside the gene matches: 4. CDR3 loop: CASSLRDRGGSPLHF. CDR3 sequence (DNA): TGTGCCAGCAGCTTGCGGGACAGGGGGGGTTCACCCCTCCACTTT.

This clonotype was recorded many times. This sequence joins TRBV5-1 and TRBJ2-5; no firm D call. The CDR3 is 12 residues long. Germline V gives CDR1 SGHRS, CDR2 YFSETQ. Trimming removed 1 base at V and 5 bases at J, with 6 bases between. The CDR3 DNA reads TGCGCCAGCAGCTTGAGCGCCGAGACCCAGTACTTC. This gives the protein CASSLSAETQYF.

In regard to this clonotype: A much larger clone differs from this one at a single base, so this may be a read error. CDR3 sequence: CASRRREPYF. CDR3 coding DNA: TGTGCCAGCAGGCGAAGGGAGCCGTACTTC. The chain links TRBV2 to TRBJ2-7, with a weak D call TRBD2 (5 bases). The CDR3 loop spans 10 amino acids. Germline CDR1 SNHLY, CDR2 FYNNEI.

At least ten counts were recorded for this clonotype. V gene TRBV12-3 or TRBV12-4 combines with J gene TRBJ2-7; no reliable D call. The CDR3 has 13 residues. Trimming removed 1 base at V and 3 bases at J, with 7 bases between. CDR3 DNA sequence: TGTGCCAGCAGTTTAGGGGCGGACTACGAGCAGTACTTC. This sequence encodes CASSLGADYEQYF.

This clonotype occurred many times. The chain combines TRBV4-1 with TRBJ2-1, with TRBD2 as a possible D gene (5 bases). Germline V gene sequence: CDR1 MGHRA, CDR2 YSYEKL. The CDR3 runs 17 residues. Between the trimmed V and J ends, which lost 5 bases and 7 bases, there was a span of 24 bases. The CDR3 protein is CASSWRPRASTGNEQFF. The CDR3 nucleotides read TGCGCCAGCAGCTGGCGACCTCGGGCCAGCACGGGGAATGAGCAGTTCTTC.

This clonotype was observed at least ten times. This CDR3 is CASSPDGGETQYF. For the CDR3, the DNA is TGCGCCAGCAGTCCGGACGGAGGGGAGACCCAGTACTTC. The chain uses TRBV5-1 and TRBJ2-5, with TRBD2 as a possible D gene (6 bases). The germline V gene has CDR1 SGHRS and CDR2 YFSETQ. This CDR3 region has 13 residues. V lost 5 bases, J lost 5 bases, and 13 bases lay in between.

This clonotype was seen ten or more times. The chain recombines TRBV20-1 with TRBJ2-1, with 9 bases lining up with TRBD2. Germline CDR1 and CDR2: DFQATT and SNEGSKA (reference sequence). This CDR3 spans 16 amino acids. Unmatched junction bases numbered 12, after V lost 0 bases and J lost 9 bases. CDR3 loop: CSARDPGGGALSEQFF. The CDR3 DNA sequence: TGCAGTGCTAGAGATCCGGGCGGGGGGGCCCTTAGTGAGCAGTTCTTC.

This chain connects TRBV29-1 to TRBJ1-4, with D possibly matching TRBD1 (5 bases). The germline V gene has CDR1 SQVTM and CDR2 ANQGSEA. V was cut by 4 bases and J by 0 bases, with 6 bases left in between. The CDR3 is 13 residues long. CDR3 coding DNA: TGCAGCGTTGCGGGGGCAACTAATGAAAAACTGTTTTTT. Encoded protein: CSVAGATNEKLFF.

This clonotype occurred many times. V usage is TRBV5-1 and J usage is TRBJ2-2; D is undetermined. V dropped 8 bases and J dropped 5 bases, with 4 bases sitting between them. Germline CDR1 reads SGHRS; CDR2 reads YFSETQ. This CDR3 is 10 amino acids long. The CDR3 loop is CASPTGELFF. The CDR3 nucleotides are TGCGCCAGTCCTACCGGGGAGCTGTTTTTT.

This clonotype was seen ten or more times. The chain is built from TRBV5-1 and TRBJ1-6, with D uncertain. Trimming pared 4 bases from V and 5 bases from J, leaving 4 bases between. CDR1 is SGHRS, CDR2 YFSETQ, per germline. CDR3 size: 12 residues. CDR3 protein: CASSSNNSPLHF. The DNA of the CDR3 is TGCGCCAGCAGCAGCAATAATTCACCCCTCCACTTT.

Many counts were recorded for this clonotype. The rearrangement joins TRBV9 to TRBJ2-3; TRBD2 agrees at 14 bases. V shed 1 base and J 4 bases; nucleotides not matched to a gene: 14. The CDR3 consists of 20 residues. Germline V lookup: CDR1 SGDLS, CDR2 YYNGEE. CDR3 amino acids: CASSVYNPLGLAGVSDTQYF. The CDR3 DNA follows: TGTGCCAGCAGCGTATACAACCCTCTGGGACTAGCGGGGGTCTCAGATACGCAGTATTTT.

This clonotype came up many times. The rearrangement links TRBV11-2 to TRBJ2-6; D is unresolved. Germline V gene data show CDR1 as SGHAT and CDR2 as FQNNGV. CDR3 size: 15 residues. V was clipped by 2 bases and J by 4 bases, with 9 bases between them. The CDR3 loop reads CASSLIWFGANVLTF. The CDR3 region has the DNA TGTGCCAGCAGCTTAATCTGGTTCGGGGCCAACGTCCTGACTTTC.

This clonotype was observed at least ten times. The chain employs TRBV12-3 or TRBV12-4 and TRBJ2-5; 8 positions agree with TRBD2. CDR3 size: 15 residues. V shed 5 bases, J shed 1 base, and the junction held 6 bases outside the gene matches. The CDR3 spells CASSTRAGAQETQYF. The CDR3 bases are TGTGCCAGCAGTACTCGAGCGGGAGCCCAAGAGACCCAGTACTTC.